This TCR beta chain derives from a study of shared clonotypes between healthy human individuals. Generated by immunoSEQ multiplex PCR, the TCRdb table keeps only in-frame clones and is missing some. The profile shows roughly 2.5 million clones, roughly nine tenths of them singletons. Remarks on this clone: What it binds is not known.

The germline V and J ends were trimmed by 0 bases and 1 base, with 8 bases remaining between them. Germline assignment: CDR1 SGDLS and CDR2 YYNGEE. The CDR3 is 15 residues long. General study findings and limits: On the whole, naive subsets had larger estimated richness than memory subsets had. When compared with the clonotypes that were shared by all four sorted-subset donors, the non-shared clonotypes turned out to have lower generation probabilities. What rarefaction showed was incomplete sorted-subset sequencing despite large depth. The naive CD4 repertoires of several donors were compared, and approximately 5% of clonotypes were shared.

The sequencing sample was made of naive CD4+ T cells sorted from blood. Subset defined: CD45RA+ positively selected. The rearrangement uses TRBV9 and TRBJ2-1; D unclear. The source of this sequence is a man aged 18 to 30 in good health. CDR3 sequence (DNA): TGTGCCAGCAGCGTAGACAGCATATCCTACAATGAGCAGTTCTTC. Residues: CASSVDSISYNEQFF.